This T cell receptor beta chain emerged from a study of blood T cell repertoires in COVID-19. About the research overall: Samples came from the United States, Italy and Spain, spanning acute and convalescent COVID-19. The analysed material was cDNA or gDNA that came from T cells, B-cell-depleted T cells, or PBMCs.

Germline lookup yields CDR1 WNHNN and CDR2 SYGVQD (reference sequence). The CDR3 covers 13 residues. V shed 11 bases and J shed 2 bases, with 16 bases lying between them. Original handling: Nucleated cell counts were estimated from reference gene primer amplification. The assay was immunoSEQ multiplex PCR, and TCRdb's table has in-frame clones only and misses some. V, J and clone size were drawn from that table, and D and trimming were deduced from the DNA. The table shows roughly 200,000 clones, with roughly 81% occurring only once. This chain connects TRBV10-1 to TRBJ2-7, with a tentative D call TRBD2 (5 bases). The TCR sequence derives from a woman in her sixties or seventies with active or convalescent COVID-19. Sequencing was performed on peripheral blood. In DNA, the CDR3 is TGCGCCTTTCCCACGGACTCAACCTACGAGCAGTACTTC. Its protein is CAFPTDSTYEQYF.